This is a list of T cell receptor beta chains from one sample in a study of blood T cells in healthy people across ages. Via MiXCR, TCRdb re-called the 5' RACE reads, giving one row per CDR3 protein. The sample lists under 1,000,000 distinct CDR3 sequences, more than 35% occurring once. The sample was blood. These receptors were taken from a man older than 75 in good health. CDR3s include the opening cysteine and the closing phenylalanine or tryptophan. Each record gives: J gene, CDR3 length, V gene, D gene, clone size, CDR3 DNA, CDR3 protein. The D gene is left open where the match is weak. Rows may omit the clone size; those that give it use once, few, many or a size class.

J: TRBJ1-2; length: 17; V: TRBV12-3/TRBV12-4; D: -; size: -; DNA: TGTGCCAGCAGTTCCCAGATCGGGGCCAGAGCTAACTATGGCTACACCTTC; CDR3: CASSSQIGARANYGYTF
J: TRBJ2-5; length: 13; V: TRBV3-1; D: -; size: -; DNA: TGTGCCAGCAGCCAAGACCCCATTGAGACCCAGTACTTC; CDR3: CASSQDPIETQYF
J: TRBJ2-1; length: 12; V: TRBV4-2; D: -; size: -; DNA: TGTGCCAGCAGCCAAACCCGAAATGAGCAGTTCTTC; CDR3: CASSQTRNEQFF
J: TRBJ2-7; length: 13; V: TRBV12-3/TRBV12-4; D: -; size: -; DNA: TGTGCCAGCAGTTTAAGAACTAACTACGAGCAGTACTTC; CDR3: CASSLRTNYEQYF
J: TRBJ1-3; length: 16; V: TRBV5-5; D: TRBD1; size: -; DNA: TGTGCCAGCAGCGATCCCGGGACAGGGTCTGGAAACACCATATATTTT; CDR3: CASSDPGTGSGNTIYF
J: TRBJ2-4; length: 15; V: TRBV24-1; D: TRBD2; size: -; DNA: TGTGCCACCAGTGACCCAGCGGGAGGGTTGGACATTCAGTACTTC; CDR3: CATSDPAGGLDIQYF
J: TRBJ2-1; length: 13; V: TRBV5-1; D: -; size: -; DNA: TGCGCCAGCAGCAGAAAGGTCCTTGATGAGCAGTTCTTC; CDR3: CASSRKVLDEQFF
J: TRBJ1-2; length: 12; V: TRBV12-3/TRBV12-4; D: TRBD1; size: -; DNA: TGTGCCAGCAGTTCCGACAGGGTAAAAAGCACCTTC; CDR3: CASSSDRVKSTF
J: TRBJ1-5; length: 13; V: TRBV29-1; D: TRBD1; size: -; DNA: TGCAGCGTTGGGACAGGAGATGATCAGCCCCAGCATTTT; CDR3: CSVGTGDDQPQHF
J: TRBJ2-4; length: 19; V: TRBV20-1; D: TRBD1; size: few; DNA: TGCAGTGCTAGAGATCGGGCCAGGGGGCAGCCGGAGGCCAAAAACATTCAGTACTTC; CDR3: CSARDRARGQPEAKNIQYF
J: TRBJ2-7; length: 14; V: TRBV5-1; D: -; size: many; DNA: TGCGCCAGCAGCTTTGGAAATCTGGACTACGAGCAGTACTTC; CDR3: CASSFGNLDYEQYF
J: TRBJ1-2; length: 24; V: TRBV11-2; D: TRBD1; size: -; DNA: TGTGCCAGCAGCTTCCCCCGACAGGGTGATCATCCGGGGCGCGATCAGAAAGCTAACTATGGCTACACCTTC; CDR3: CASSFPRQGDHPGRDQKANYGYTF
J: TRBJ2-1; length: 14; V: TRBV12-3/TRBV12-4; D: -; size: few; DNA: TGTGCCAGCAGTTTATCCCAAACGGTACATGAGCAGTTCTTC; CDR3: CASSLSQTVHEQFF
J: TRBJ2-2; length: 15; V: TRBV11-2; D: -; size: -; DNA: TGTGCCAGCAGTCCCGGGACTGATAACACCGGGGAGCTGTTTTTT; CDR3: CASSPGTDNTGELFF
J: TRBJ2-1; length: 16; V: TRBV7-3; D: TRBD2; size: -; DNA: TGTGCCAGCAGCCCAAAAAGTGAGCGGGAGGGGTGTGAGCAGTTCTTC; CDR3: CASSPKSEREGCEQFF
J: TRBJ2-3; length: 16; V: TRBV27; D: TRBD2; size: -; DNA: TGTGCCAGCAGTCCCCTCCGCGGGGGAAACACAGATACGCAGTATTTT; CDR3: CASSPLRGGNTDTQYF